This T cell receptor beta chain came from a study of T cells in Graves' hyperthyroidism and ophthalmopathy. The source material, RNA transcripts, was used to amplify TCR beta CDR3 regions. First-round RT-PCR of the TCR CDR3 relied on the HTBI primer set. TCRdb reprocessed the multiplex PCR reads via MiXCR and lists one record per CDR3 protein. In the table there are a few hundred thousand distinct CDR3 sequences, 14% of which are singletons. Reasons for excluding patients were uncontrolled infection, other autoimmune disease, pregnancy or lactation. The source of the PBMCs was 10 ml of fresh peripheral blood. This clonotype has only one observation. The trim removed 6 bases at V and 9 bases at J, leaving 21 bases unmatched. The CDR3 has 17 residues.

The J gene is TRBJ2-7, the V gene TRBV12-3 or TRBV12-4; 9 nucleotides align to TRBD2. The sample taken for sequencing was blood. This clonotype originated in a woman under 30 with Graves' hyperthyroidism. Here the CDR3 reads CASSQDPGAGGPRGQYF. CDR3 DNA: TGTGCCAGCAGCCAAGATCCGGGGGCGGGAGGGCCTCGGGGGCAGTACTTC.